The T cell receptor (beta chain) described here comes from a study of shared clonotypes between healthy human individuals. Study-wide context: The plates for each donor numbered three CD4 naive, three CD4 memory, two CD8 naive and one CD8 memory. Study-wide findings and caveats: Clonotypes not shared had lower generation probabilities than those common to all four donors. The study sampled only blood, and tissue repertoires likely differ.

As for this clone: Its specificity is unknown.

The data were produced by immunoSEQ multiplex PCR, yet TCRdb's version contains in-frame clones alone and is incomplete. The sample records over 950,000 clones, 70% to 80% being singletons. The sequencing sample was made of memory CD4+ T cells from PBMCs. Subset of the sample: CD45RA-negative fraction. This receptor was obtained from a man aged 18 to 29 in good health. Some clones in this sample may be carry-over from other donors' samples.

DNA of the CDR3: TGTGCCAGCAGCCTGGACTATTCTCAAGAGACCCAGTACTTC. Protein: CASSLDYSQETQYF. V and J are TRBV6-6 and TRBJ2-5, with a weak D call TRBD2 (6 bases). Germline V gene sequence: CDR1 MNHNY, CDR2 SVGAGI (reference sequence). V was cut by 6 bases and J by 2 bases, with 13 bases left in between. The CDR3 contains 14 residues.